The following is a T cell receptor (beta chain) sequence with its context. This clonotype came up many times. The antigen it recognizes is unknown. No qualities accompany the bases; no much larger clone lies one base away. Sequencing was carried out with an Illumina NovaSeq 6000. TCR cDNA was synthesized by 5'RACE template switching, through which a universal primer site and unique molecular identifiers were introduced. Priming for cDNA synthesis came from both the TCR alpha and TCR beta constant segments. Libraries were amplified in two PCR steps, with sample barcodes and sequencing adapters added in the second step. Sequencing of libraries was performed on Illumina HiSeq 2500 (2x100 bp) or NovaSeq (2x150 bp). As for the authors' bioinformatics: Demultiplexing of reads and collapsing into UMI consensus sequences were performed with MIGEC, and V(D)J alignment was carried out with MiXCR. Clonotypes responding to the vaccine were identified with edgeR on replicate PBMC samples, with the criteria of FDR below 0.01 and a log2 fold change above 5 up to day 15. Each bulk clonotype received a CD4 or CD8 identity based on whether the sequenced CD4 or CD8 repertoire contained that clonotype at higher abundance. The public reads were quality trimmed at Q25 with fastp and then assembled into clones with MiXCR by TCRdb, keeping productive beta chains. Merged by CDR3 protein, the rows form single entries marked with the most common genes and DNA. Clone size and V and J calls follow TCRdb, not the original study. The sample table holds a few hundred thousand distinct CDR3 sequences, of which approximately 4% were seen once. The ten biggest clones cover roughly a fifth of the sample.

The data were obtained in a study of T cells after yellow fever vaccination (dated 2019 in TCRdb). About the study as a whole: The SMART-Seq v4 Ultra Low Input RNA kit was used to prepare libraries from fractions with low cell numbers. Bulk TCR alpha and beta repertoires were sequenced longitudinally to track T-cell clones before and after primary and booster YFV17D yellow fever vaccination. Two healthy male donors, one aged 18 to 30 and one aged 30 to 40 years, made up the cohort. Blood samples were taken at several timepoints before and after primary and secondary immunization, and bulk PBMC replicates and cell subsets were isolated. Results the study describes overall, beyond this receptor: Computational filtering was required because FACS-sorted repertoires could contain abundant contaminating clonotypes from the bulk population. Because the study included only a couple of donors, the extent to which the findings can be generalized is limited. Compared with the primary T-cell response, the secondary T-cell response was faster but weaker, reaching its peak on day 5 rather than on day 15. After the booster, most clones that had expanded after primary vaccination were detected again (approximately 96% of CD4 and around nine tenths of CD8), suggesting broad maintenance of memory. A small share of clonotypes was detected in both CD4 and CD8 compartments, with the overlap likely arising from convergent recombination.

Ends trimmed: V by 5 bases, J by 2 bases; bases unmatched to a gene: 4. The CDR3 has 14 amino acids, counting the end cysteine and phenylalanine. Just CDR3 DNA is preserved here, 42 bases in frame from base 1. The germline V gene (reference sequence) sets CDR1 to DFQATT and CDR2 to SNEGSKA. The meaning of the sample's treatment or condition label: live attenuated yellow fever vaccine strain. Two biological replicates of bulk PBMCs were collected at each blood-draw timepoint. PBMCs were isolated from peripheral blood using a standard Ficoll-Paque protocol. TriZol was used to extract RNA from bulk PBMCs, CD4 and CD8 fractions, and dextramer-positive and dextramer-negative fractions.

The source is a man between 18 and 35 years old who received the YFV17D yellow fever vaccine. The rearrangement combines TRBV20-1 with TRBJ2-3; TRBD2 aligns with 10 central bases. Sequencing used PBMCs, obtained 15 days after the yellow fever booster vaccination. The CDR3 has the sequence CSARLAGFTDTQYF. The DNA is TGCAGTGCTCGACTAGCGGGTTTCACAGATACGCAGTATTTT.